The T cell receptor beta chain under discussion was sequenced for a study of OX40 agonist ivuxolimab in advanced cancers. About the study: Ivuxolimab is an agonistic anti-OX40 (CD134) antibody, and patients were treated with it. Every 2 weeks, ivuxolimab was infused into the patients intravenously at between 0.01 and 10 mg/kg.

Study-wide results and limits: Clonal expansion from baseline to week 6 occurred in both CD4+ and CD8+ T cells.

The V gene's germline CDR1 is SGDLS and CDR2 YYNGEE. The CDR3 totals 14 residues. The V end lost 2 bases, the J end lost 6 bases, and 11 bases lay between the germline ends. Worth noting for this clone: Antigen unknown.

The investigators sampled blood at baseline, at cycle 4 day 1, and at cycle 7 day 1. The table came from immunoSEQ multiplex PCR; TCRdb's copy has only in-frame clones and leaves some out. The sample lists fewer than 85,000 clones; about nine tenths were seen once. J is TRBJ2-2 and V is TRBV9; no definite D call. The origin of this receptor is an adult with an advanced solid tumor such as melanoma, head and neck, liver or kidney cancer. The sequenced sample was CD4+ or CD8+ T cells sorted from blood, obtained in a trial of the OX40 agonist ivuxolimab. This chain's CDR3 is CASSVARGPGELFF. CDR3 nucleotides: TGTGCCAGCAGCGTTGCTCGTGGGCCCGGGGAGCTGTTTTTT.